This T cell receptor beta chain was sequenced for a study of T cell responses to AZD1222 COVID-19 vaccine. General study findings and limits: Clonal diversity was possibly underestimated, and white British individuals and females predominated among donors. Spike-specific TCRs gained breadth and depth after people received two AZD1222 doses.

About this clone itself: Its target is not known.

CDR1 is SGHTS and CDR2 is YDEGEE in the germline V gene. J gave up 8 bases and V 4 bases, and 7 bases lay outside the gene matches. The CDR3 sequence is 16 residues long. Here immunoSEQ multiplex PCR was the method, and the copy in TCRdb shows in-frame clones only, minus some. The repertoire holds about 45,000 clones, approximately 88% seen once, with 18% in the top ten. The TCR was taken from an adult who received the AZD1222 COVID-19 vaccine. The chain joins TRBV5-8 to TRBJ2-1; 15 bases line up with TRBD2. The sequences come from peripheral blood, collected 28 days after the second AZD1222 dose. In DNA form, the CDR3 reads TGTGCCAGCAGCCGCGGGACTAGCGGGGGGCACCATGAGCAGTTCTTC. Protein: CASSRGTSGGHHEQFF. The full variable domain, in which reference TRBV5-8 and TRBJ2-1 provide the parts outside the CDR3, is EAGVTQSPTHLIKTRGQQATLRCSPISGHTSVYWYQQALGLGLQFLLWYDEGEERNRGNFPPRFSGRQFPNYSSELNVNALELEDSALYLCASSRGTSGGHHEQFFGPGTRLTVL.